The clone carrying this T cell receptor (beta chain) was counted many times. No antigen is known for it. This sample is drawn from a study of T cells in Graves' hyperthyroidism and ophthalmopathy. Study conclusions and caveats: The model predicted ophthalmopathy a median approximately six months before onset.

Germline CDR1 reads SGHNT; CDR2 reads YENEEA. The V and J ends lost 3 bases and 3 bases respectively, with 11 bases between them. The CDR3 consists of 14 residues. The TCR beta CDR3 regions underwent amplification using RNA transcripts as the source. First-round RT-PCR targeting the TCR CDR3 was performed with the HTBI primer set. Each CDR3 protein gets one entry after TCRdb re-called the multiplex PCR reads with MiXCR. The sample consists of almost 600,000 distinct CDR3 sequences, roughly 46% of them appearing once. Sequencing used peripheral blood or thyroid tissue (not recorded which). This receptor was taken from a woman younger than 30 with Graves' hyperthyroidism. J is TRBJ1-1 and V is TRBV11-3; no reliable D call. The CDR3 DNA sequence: TGTGCCAGCAGCTTGACACATATCGACACTGAAGCTTTCTTT. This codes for CASSLTHIDTEAFF.